These 6 T cell receptor beta chains came from one sample sequenced in a study of OX40 agonist ivuxolimab in advanced cancers. The assay was immunoSEQ multiplex PCR, and TCRdb's table has in-frame clones only and misses some. Of just over 95,000 clones detected, about 85% appear once; the ten largest clones hold less than 5%. Specimen: CD4+ or CD8+ T cells sorted from blood, collected in a trial of the OX40 agonist ivuxolimab. These receptors originate from an adult with an advanced solid tumor such as melanoma, head and neck, liver or kidney cancer.

The chain links TRBV6-5 to TRBJ1-2; D is unresolved. Trimming removed 5 bases at V and 4 bases at J, with 14 bases between. The CDR3 is made up of 14 amino acids. From germline, CDR1 is MNHEY and CDR2 SVGAGI. CDR3 nucleotides: TGTGCCAGCAGTAAGACTTTACCTTTCTATGGCTACACCTTC. Protein product: CASSKTLPFYGYTF.

The chain couples TRBV4-1 to TRBJ2-1; perhaps TRBD2 as D (6 bases). Trimming took 0 bases from V and 7 from J, leaving 10 bases between them. CDR3 length: 14 residues. Germline-derived CDR1 and CDR2 are MGHRA and YSYEKL. The CDR3 DNA sequence: TGCGCCAGCAGCCAAGATTGGGGACTGAATGAGCAGTTCTTC. It specifies CASSQDWGLNEQFF.

This sequence joins TRBV7-2 and TRBJ2-5; D not certain. Germline V gene data show CDR1 as SGHTA and CDR2 as FQGNSA. V lost 5 bases and J lost 5, with 9 bases in between. The CDR3 sequence is 12 residues long. CDR3 in amino acids: CASSIRTETQYF. The CDR3 bases are TGTGCCAGCAGCATAAGAACGGAGACCCAGTACTTC.

This clone was detected only once. This sequence joins TRBV10-3 and TRBJ2-1; weak D call: TRBD2 (5 bases). V was clipped by 0 bases and J by 3 bases, with 12 bases between them. Germline V gene lookup returns CDR1 ENHRY and CDR2 SYGVKD. The CDR3 has 16 amino acids. The chain's CDR3 is CAISESSAGGYNEQFF. The DNA for the CDR3 is TGTGCCATCAGTGAGTCCAGCGCGGGTGGCTACAATGAGCAGTTCTTC.

V usage is TRBV5-1 and J usage is TRBJ2-5; D ambiguous. The CDR3 has 15 residues. CDR1 SGHRS and CDR2 YFSETQ come from the germline V gene. Trimming removed 7 bases at V and 1 base at J, with 17 bases between. The CDR3 region is CASRNPSGIQETQYF. CDR3 nucleotide sequence: TGCGCCAGCCGAAATCCCTCGGGCATCCAAGAGACCCAGTACTTC.

This chain joins TRBV5-4 and TRBJ2-2; no clear D. With 0 bases removed from V and 4 bases from J, the gap between germline ends came to 4 bases. The CDR3 length is 13 residues. The germline CDR1 and CDR2 sequences are SGHNT and YYREEE (reference sequence). This chain's CDR3 is CASSLESTGELFF. CDR3 nucleotide sequence: TGTGCCAGCAGCTTGGAATCCACCGGGGAGCTGTTTTTT.